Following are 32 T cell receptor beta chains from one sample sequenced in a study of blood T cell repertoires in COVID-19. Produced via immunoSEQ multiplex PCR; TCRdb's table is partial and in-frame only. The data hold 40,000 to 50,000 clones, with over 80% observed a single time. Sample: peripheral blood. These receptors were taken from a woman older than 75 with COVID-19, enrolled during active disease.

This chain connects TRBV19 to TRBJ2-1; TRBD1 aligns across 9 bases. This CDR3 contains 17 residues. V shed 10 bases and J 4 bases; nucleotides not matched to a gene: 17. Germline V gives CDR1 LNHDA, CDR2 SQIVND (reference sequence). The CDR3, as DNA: TGTGCCACAACCCCGGGAGACAGGGGGATCCTTTACAATGAGCAGTTCTTC. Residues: CATTPGDRGILYNEQFF.

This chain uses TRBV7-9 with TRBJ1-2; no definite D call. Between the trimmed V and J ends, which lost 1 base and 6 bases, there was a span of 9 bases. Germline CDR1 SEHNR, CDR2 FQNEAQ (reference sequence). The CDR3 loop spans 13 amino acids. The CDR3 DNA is TGTGCCAGCAGCTTAGTGGTGGAGAATGGCTACACCTTC. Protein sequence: CASSLVVENGYTF.

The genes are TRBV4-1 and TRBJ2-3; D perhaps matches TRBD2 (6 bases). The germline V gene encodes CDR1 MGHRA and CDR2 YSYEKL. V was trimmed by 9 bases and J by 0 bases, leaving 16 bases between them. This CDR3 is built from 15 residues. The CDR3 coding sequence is TGCGCCAGTGCTCGGACTGGGACTAGCACAGATACGCAGTATTTT. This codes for CASARTGTSTDTQYF.

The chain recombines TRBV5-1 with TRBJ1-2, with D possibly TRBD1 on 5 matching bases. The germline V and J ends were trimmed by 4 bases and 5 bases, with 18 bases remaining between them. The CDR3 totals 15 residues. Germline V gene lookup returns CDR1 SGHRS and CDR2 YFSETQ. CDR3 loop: CASSRDAEGLYGYTF. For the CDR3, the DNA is TGCGCCAGCAGCCGAGACGCAGAGGGACTTTATGGCTACACCTTC.

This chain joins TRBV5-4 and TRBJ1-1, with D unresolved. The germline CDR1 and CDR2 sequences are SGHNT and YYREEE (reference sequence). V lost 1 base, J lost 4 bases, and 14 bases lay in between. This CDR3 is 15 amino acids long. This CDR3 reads CASSLTTGLGTEAFF. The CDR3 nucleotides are TGTGCCAGCAGCTTGACCACGGGGTTGGGCACTGAAGCTTTCTTT. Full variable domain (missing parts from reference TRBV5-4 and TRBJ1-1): ETGVTQSPTHLIKTRGQQVTLRCSSQSGHNTVSWYQQALGQGPQFIFQYYREEENGRGNFPPRFSGLQFPNYSSELNVNALELDDSALYLCASSLTTGLGTEAFFGQGTRLTVV.

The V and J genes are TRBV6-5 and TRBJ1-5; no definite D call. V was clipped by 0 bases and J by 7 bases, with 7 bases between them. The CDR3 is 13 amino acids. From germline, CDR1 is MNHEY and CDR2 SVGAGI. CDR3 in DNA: TGTGCCAGCAGTTACTCGTTCGAGCAGCCCCAGCATTTT. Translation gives CASSYSFEQPQHF.

Here the CDR3 reads CASSLARGARGNTEAFF. Written as DNA, the CDR3 is TGCGCCAGCAGCCTAGCCCGGGGGGCTAGAGGGAACACTGAAGCTTTCTTT. The rearrangement uses TRBV4-1 and TRBJ1-1; the D gene is possibly TRBD1 (6 bases). The CDR3 totals 17 residues. The V end lost 4 bases, the J end lost 1 base, and 19 bases lay between the germline ends. Germline V gene lookup returns CDR1 MGHRA and CDR2 YSYEKL.

The CDR3 DNA is TGTGCCAGCCTGGACACCATGAACACTGAAGCTTTCTTT. It is translated as CASLDTMNTEAFF. The V call is TRBV2, the J call TRBJ1-1; a weak D match, TRBD1 (5 bases). The CDR3 is 13 residues long. The germline CDR1 and CDR2 sequences are SNHLY and FYNNEI. Trimming removed 8 bases from V and 0 bases from J, with 10 bases in between.

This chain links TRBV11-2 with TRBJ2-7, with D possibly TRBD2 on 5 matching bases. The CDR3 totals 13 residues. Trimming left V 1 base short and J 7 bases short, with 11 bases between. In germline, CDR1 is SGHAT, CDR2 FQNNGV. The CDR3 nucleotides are TGTGCCAGCAGCTTAGCCCGAGGGCAAGAGCAGTACTTC. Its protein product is CASSLARGQEQYF. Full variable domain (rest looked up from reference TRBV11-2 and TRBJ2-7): EAGVAQSPRYKIIEKRQSVAFWCNPISGHATLYWYQQILGQGPKLLIQFQNNGVVDDSQLPKDRFSAERLKGVDSTLKIQPAKLEDSAVYLCASSLARGQEQYFGPGTRLTVT.

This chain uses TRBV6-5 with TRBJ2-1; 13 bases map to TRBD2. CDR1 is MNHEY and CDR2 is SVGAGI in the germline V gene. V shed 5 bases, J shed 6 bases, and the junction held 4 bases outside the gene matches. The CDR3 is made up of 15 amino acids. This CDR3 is CASSQTSGRANEQFF. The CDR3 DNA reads TGTGCCAGCAGTCAAACTAGCGGGAGGGCCAATGAGCAGTTCTTC.

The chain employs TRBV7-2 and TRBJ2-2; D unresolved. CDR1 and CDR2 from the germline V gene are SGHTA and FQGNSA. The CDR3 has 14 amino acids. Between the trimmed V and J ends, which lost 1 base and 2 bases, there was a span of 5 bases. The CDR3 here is CASSLGRNTGELFF. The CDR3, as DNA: TGTGCCAGCAGCTTAGGCAGAAACACCGGGGAGCTGTTTTTT.

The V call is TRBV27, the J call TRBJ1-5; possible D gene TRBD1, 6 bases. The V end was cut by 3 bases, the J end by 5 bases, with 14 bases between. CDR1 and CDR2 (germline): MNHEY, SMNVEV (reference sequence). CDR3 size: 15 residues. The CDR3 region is CASSFRGGRHQPQHF. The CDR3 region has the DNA TGTGCCAGCAGTTTTAGAGGGGGTCGGCATCAGCCCCAGCATTTT.

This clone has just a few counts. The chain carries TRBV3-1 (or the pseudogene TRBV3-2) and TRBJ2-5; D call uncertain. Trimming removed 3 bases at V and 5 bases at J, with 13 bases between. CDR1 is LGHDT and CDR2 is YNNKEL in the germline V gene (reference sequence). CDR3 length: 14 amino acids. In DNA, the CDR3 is TGTGCCAGCAGCCATCGAAGTGGCCCGGAGACCCAGTACTTC. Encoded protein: CASSHRSGPETQYF.

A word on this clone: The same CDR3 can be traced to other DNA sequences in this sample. This CDR3 is CASSLTQGNQPQHF. CDR3 nucleotides: TGTGCCAGCAGCTTAACCCAGGGTAATCAGCCCCAGCATTTT. V gene TRBV7-9 combines with J gene TRBJ1-5, with D possibly TRBD1 on 5 matching bases. V lost 2 bases to trimming and J lost 4 bases, with 9 bases between them. Per germline, CDR1 SEHNR and CDR2 FQNEAQ (reference sequence). CDR3 size: 14 residues. Full variable domain (outside the CDR3, taken from reference TRBV7-9 and TRBJ1-5): DTGVSQNPRHKITKRGQNVTFRCDPISEHNRLYWYRQTLGQGPEFLTYFQNEAQLEKSRLLSDRFSAERPKGSFSTLEIQRTEQGDSAMYLCASSLTQGNQPQHFGDGTRLSIL.

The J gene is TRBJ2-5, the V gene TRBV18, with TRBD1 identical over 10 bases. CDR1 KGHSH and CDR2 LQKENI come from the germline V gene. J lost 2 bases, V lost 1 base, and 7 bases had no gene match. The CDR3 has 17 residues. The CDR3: CASSPRTGGLPQETQYF. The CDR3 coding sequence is TGTGCCAGCTCACCACGGACAGGGGGTCTCCCACAAGAGACCCAGTACTTC.

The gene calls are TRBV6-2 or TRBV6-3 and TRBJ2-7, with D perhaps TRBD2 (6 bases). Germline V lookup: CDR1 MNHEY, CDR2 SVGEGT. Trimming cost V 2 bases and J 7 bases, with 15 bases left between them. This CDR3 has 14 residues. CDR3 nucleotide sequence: TGTGCCAGCAGTTACGGCGGGACCTCATGGGAGCAGTACTTC. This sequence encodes CASSYGGTSWEQYF.

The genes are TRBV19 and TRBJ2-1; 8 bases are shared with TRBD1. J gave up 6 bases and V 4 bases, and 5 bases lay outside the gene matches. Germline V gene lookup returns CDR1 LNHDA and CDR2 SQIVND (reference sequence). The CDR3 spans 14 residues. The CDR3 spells CASSRTGISNEQFF. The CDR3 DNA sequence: TGTGCCAGTAGTAGGACAGGGATAAGCAATGAGCAGTTCTTC. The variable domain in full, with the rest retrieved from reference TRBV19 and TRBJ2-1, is DGGITQSPKYLFRKEGQNVTLSCEQNLNHDAMYWYRQDPGQGLRLIYYSQIVNDFQKGDIAEGYSVSREKKESFPLTVTSAQKNPTAFYLCASSRTGISNEQFFGPGTRLTVL.

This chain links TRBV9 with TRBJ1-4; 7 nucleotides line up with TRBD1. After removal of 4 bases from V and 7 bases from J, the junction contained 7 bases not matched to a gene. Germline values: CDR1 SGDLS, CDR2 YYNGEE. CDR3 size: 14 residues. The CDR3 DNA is TGTGCCAGCAGCCCCCGGACAGGAGGTGAAAAACTGTTTTTT. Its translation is CASSPRTGGEKLFF.

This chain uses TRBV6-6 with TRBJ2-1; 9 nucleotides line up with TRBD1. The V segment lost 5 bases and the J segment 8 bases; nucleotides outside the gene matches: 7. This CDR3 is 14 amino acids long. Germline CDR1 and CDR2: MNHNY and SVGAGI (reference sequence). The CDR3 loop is CASSDRQGGDEQFF. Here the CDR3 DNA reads TGTGCCAGCAGTGACAGACAGGGGGGGGATGAGCAGTTCTTC.

Here the CDR3 DNA reads TGTGCCAGTAGTAAGCGTGGAAGTGGAGGAAACACCATATATTTT. This sequence encodes CASSKRGSGGNTIYF. V and J are TRBV19 and TRBJ1-3, with D unresolved. V dropped 4 bases and J dropped 4 bases, with 14 bases sitting between them. Germline CDR1 and CDR2: LNHDA and SQIVND (reference sequence). The CDR3 consists of 15 residues.

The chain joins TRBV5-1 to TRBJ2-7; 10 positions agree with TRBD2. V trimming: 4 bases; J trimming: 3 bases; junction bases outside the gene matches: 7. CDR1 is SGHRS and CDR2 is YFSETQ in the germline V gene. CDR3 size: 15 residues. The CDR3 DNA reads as TGCGCCAGCAGCCGGCGGCTAGCGGGGGACTACGAGCAGTACTTC. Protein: CASSRRLAGDYEQYF. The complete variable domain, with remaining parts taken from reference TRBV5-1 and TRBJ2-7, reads KAGVTQTPRYLIKTRGQQVTLSCSPISGHRSVSWYQQTPGQGLQFLFEYFSETQRNKGNFPGRFSGRQFSNSRSEMNVSTLELGDSALYLCASSRRLAGDYEQYFGPGTRLTVT.

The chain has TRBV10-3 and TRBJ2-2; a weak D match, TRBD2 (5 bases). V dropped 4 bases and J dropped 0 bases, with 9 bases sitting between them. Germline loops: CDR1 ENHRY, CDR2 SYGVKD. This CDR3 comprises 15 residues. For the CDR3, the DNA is TGTGCCATCAGTGCTCTAGCTGCGAACACCGGGGAGCTGTTTTTT. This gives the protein CAISALAANTGELFF.

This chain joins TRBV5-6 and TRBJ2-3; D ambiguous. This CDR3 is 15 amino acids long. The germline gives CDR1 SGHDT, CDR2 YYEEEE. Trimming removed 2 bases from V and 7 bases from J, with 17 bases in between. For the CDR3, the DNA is TGTGCCAGCAGCTTAGAACTACGGCCAACAAATACGCAGTATTTT. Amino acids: CASSLELRPTNTQYF. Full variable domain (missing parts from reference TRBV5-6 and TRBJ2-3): DAGVTQSPTHLIKTRGQQVTLRCSPKSGHDTVSWYQQALGQGPQFIFQYYEEEERQRGNFPDRFSGHQFPNYSSELNVNALLLGDSALYLCASSLELRPTNTQYFGPGTRLTVL.

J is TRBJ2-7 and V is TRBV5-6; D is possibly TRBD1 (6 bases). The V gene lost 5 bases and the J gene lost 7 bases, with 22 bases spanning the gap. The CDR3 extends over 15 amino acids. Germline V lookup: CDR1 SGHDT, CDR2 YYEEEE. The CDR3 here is CASSWILQRTDEQYF. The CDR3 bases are TGTGCCAGCAGTTGGATTTTGCAGAGGACAGATGAGCAGTACTTC.

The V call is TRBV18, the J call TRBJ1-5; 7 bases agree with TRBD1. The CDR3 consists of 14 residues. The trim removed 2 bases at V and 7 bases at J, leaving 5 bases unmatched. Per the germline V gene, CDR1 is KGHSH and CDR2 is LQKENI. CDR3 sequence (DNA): TGTGCCAGCTCACCAACAGGGGAAGGCCAGCCCCAGCATTTT. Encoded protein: CASSPTGEGQPQHF.

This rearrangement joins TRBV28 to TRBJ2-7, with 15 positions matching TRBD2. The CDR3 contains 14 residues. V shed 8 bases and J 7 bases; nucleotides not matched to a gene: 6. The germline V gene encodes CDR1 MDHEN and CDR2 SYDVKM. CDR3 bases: TGTGCCAGCGGACTAGCGGGAGGGCAAAGGGAGCAGTACTTC. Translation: CASGLAGGQREQYF.

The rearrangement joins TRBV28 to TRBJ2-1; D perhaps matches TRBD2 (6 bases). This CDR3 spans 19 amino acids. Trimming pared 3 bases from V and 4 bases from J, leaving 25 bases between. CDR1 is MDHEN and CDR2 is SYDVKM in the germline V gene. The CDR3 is CASSFHGVTGGAGYNEQFF. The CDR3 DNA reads TGTGCCAGCAGTTTCCACGGGGTAACAGGCGGGGCGGGGTACAATGAGCAGTTCTTC.

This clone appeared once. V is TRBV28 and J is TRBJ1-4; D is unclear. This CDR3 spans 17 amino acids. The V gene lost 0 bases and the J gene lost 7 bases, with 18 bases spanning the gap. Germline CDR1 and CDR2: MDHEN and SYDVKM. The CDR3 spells CASSLWAPTGVREKLFF. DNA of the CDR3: TGTGCCAGCAGTTTATGGGCCCCCACGGGTGTGCGTGAAAAACTGTTTTTT.

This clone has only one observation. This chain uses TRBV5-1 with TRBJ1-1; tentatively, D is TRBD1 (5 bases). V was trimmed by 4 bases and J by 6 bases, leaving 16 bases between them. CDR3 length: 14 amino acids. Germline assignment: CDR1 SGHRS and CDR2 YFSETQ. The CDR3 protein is CASSTFGGGAEAFF. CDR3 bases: TGCGCCAGCAGCACATTTGGGGGGGGAGCTGAAGCTTTCTTT. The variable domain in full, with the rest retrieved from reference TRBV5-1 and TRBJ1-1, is KAGVTQTPRYLIKTRGQQVTLSCSPISGHRSVSWYQQTPGQGLQFLFEYFSETQRNKGNFPGRFSGRQFSNSRSEMNVSTLELGDSALYLCASSTFGGGAEAFFGQGTRLTVV.

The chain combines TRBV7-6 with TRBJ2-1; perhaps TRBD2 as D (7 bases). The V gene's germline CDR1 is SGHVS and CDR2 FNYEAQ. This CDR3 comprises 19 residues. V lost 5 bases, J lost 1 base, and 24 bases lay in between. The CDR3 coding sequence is TGTGCCAGCAGCCCCCAGGGAGGGGGTTTCCCCAATTCCTACAATGAGCAGTTCTTC. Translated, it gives CASSPQGGGFPNSYNEQFF.

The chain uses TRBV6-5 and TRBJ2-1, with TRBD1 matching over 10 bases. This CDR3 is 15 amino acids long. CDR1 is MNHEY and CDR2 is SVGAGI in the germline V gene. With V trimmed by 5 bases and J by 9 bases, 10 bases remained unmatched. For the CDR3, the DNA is TGTGCCAGCAGTACCCGGGACAGGGGTAGTGCTGAGCAGTTCTTC. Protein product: CASSTRDRGSAEQFF.

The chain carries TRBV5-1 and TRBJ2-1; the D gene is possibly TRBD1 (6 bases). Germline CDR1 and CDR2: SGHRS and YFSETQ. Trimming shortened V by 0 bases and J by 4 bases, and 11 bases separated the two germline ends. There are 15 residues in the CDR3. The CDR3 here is CASSLESGDYNEQFF. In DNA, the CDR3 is TGCGCCAGCAGCTTGGAGTCAGGGGATTACAATGAGCAGTTCTTC. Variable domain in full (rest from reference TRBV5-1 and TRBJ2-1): KAGVTQTPRYLIKTRGQQVTLSCSPISGHRSVSWYQQTPGQGLQFLFEYFSETQRNKGNFPGRFSGRQFSNSRSEMNVSTLELGDSALYLCASSLESGDYNEQFFGPGTRLTVL.